This paragraph reports one T cell receptor beta chain. Its specificity is unknown. This CDR3 region has 15 residues. Germline V gene data show CDR1 as DFQATT and CDR2 as SNEGSKA (reference sequence). The data stem from a study of T cells expressing NK-cell markers. Study-level background: The eight sequenced donors comprised seven who were HCMV-seropositive and one who was seronegative. General study findings and limits: Dominance of the CD3+CD56-NKG2C+ fraction by these clonotypes also held in a handful of donors. Certain NKG2C+ T cell clones were expanded, and their HCMV specificity remained unclear.

Reprocessing the 5' RACE reads, TCRdb reports a single entry for every CDR3 protein and omits DNA. This sample's clone table lists 350,000 to 400,000 distinct CDR3 sequences. The chain uses TRBV20-1 and TRBJ1-1. The source is a woman in her 50s in good health. Sequences were obtained from blood T cells: a sorted CD56 or NKG2C T cell subset, CD4+ or CD8+ T cells, or bulk PBMC T cells (not recorded which). The CDR3 protein is CSATSIRSVNTEAFF.